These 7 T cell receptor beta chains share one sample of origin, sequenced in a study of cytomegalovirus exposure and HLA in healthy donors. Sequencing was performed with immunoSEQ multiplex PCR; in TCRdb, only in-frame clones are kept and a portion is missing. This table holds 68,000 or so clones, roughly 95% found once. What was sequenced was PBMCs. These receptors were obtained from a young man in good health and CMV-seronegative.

CDR3 in DNA: TGTGCCAGCAGCTTAGTTCTAGGACAGGGGGCGAAGAGCAATCAGCCCCAGCATTTT. This codes for CASSLVLGQGAKSNQPQHF. The J gene is TRBJ1-5, the V gene TRBV7-9; 11 positions match TRBD1. The CDR3 is 19 residues long. V dropped 1 base and J dropped 1; count of bases not matched to a gene: 9. The germline V gene has CDR1 SEHNR and CDR2 FQNEAQ (reference sequence).

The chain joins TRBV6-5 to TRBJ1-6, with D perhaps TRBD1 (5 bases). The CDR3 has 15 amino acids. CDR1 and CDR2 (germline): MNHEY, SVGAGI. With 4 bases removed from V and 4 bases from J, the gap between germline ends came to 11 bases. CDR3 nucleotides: TGTGCCAGCAGTTGGTACGGGGGATATAATTCACCCCTCCACTTT. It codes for CASSWYGGYNSPLHF.

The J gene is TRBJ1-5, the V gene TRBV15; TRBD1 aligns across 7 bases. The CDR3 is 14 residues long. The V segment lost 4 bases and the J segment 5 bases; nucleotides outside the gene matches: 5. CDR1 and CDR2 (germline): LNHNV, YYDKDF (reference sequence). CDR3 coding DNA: TGTGCCACCAGCAAGCTTACAGGGGATCAGCCCCAGCATTTT. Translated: CATSKLTGDQPQHF.

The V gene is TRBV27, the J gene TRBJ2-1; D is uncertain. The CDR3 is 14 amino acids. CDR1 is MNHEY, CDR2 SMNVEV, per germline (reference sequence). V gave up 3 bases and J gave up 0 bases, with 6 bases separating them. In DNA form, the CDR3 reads TGTGCCAGCAGTTTGAGGCCCTCCTACAATGAGCAGTTCTTC. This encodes CASSLRPSYNEQFF.

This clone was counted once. This CDR3 is CASSADRGIAFF. CDR3 bases: TGTGCCAGCAGTGCAGACAGGGGGATAGCTTTCTTT. The genes are TRBV9 and TRBJ1-1, with 9 positions matching TRBD1. Germline CDR1 SGDLS, CDR2 YYNGEE. The ends lost 5 bases at V and 10 bases at J; junction bases unmatched: 6. The CDR3 runs to 12 residues. The full variable domain, in which reference TRBV9 and TRBJ1-1 provide the parts outside the CDR3, is DSGVTQTPKHLITATGQRVTLRCSPRSGDLSVYWYQQSLDQGLQFLIQYYNGEERAKGNILERFSAQQFPDLHSELNLSSLELGDSALYFCASSADRGIAFFGQGTRLTVV.

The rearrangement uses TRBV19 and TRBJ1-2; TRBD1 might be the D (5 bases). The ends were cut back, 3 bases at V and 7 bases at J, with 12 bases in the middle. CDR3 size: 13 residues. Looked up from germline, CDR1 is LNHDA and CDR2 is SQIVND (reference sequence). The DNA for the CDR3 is TGTGCCAGTAGTATGACGGGGGTCGGTGGCTACACCTTC. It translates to CASSMTGVGGYTF.

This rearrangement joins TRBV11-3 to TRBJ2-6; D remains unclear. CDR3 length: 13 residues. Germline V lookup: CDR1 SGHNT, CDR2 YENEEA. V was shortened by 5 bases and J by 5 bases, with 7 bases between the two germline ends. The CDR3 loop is CASSIDRANVLTF. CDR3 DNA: TGTGCCAGCAGCATCGACAGGGCCAACGTCCTGACTTTC.